The T cell receptor (beta chain) under discussion was sequenced for a study of beta chain features in type 1 diabetes. Broader study findings: Researchers report that Type 1 diabetes patients had moderately but significantly shorter TCRB CDR3s across all four CD4+ subsets.

Germline values: CDR1 SGHNT, CDR2 YYREEE (reference sequence). V trimming: 6 bases; J trimming: 4 bases; junction bases outside the gene matches: 10. CDR3 length: 17 amino acids. Once sorted, every population was more than 98% pure. Only a few counts were recorded for this clone. Its antigen is unidentified. All of the isolated RNA was reverse transcribed, so expressed TCRB transcripts were sequenced. An average approximately 4 million reads came from naive, central memory and regulatory T cell samples. Clones were sequenced by immunoSEQ multiplex PCR, and TCRdb holds only the in-frame ones, with some missing. The repertoire has about 150,000 clones, roughly 11% of them found once; the top ten carry roughly 1.9%.

The chain combines TRBV5-4 with TRBJ2-2; 12 bases line up with TRBD1. The receptor was isolated from a young man in good health. The sample was central memory CD4+ T cells from blood. DNA of the CDR3: TGTGCCAGCACCAAAAGAGGGACAGGGGGCGGCACCGGGGAGCTGTTTTTT. This gives the protein CASTKRGTGGGTGELFF.